What follows are 15 T cell receptor beta chains derived from one specimen sequenced in a study of beta chain features in type 1 diabetes (dated 2018 in TCRdb). Receptors were amplified or captured by the immunoSEQ multiplex PCR assay. The entire amount of isolated RNA was reverse transcribed using the High Capacity cDNA Reverse Transcription Kit, so the sequenced TCRB transcripts were expressed ones. As stored in TCRdb, this immuneACCESS dataset retains in-frame rearrangements with V and J assigned. A fraction of the clones does not appear; measured against another copy, unresolved V genes explain less than half of the discrepancy, and the remainder lacks a known reason. In this sample the table shows hundreds of thousands of clones, about 70% of which occur a single time. About 0.05% of the sample is in the top ten clones. The sequenced material came from naive CD4+ T cells from blood. Per the publication, the cell subset or site label means: true naive CD4+ T cells. The receptors come from a man aged 25-40 years in good health.

The chain combines TRBV9 with TRBJ2-5, with D possibly matching TRBD1 (7 bases). This CDR3 has 15 residues. V was cut by 3 bases and J by 5 bases, with 17 bases left in between. From germline, CDR1 is SGDLS and CDR2 YYNGEE. The DNA of the CDR3 is TGTGCCAGCAGCGCAGGGGGGCTAGCTTATGAGACCCAGTACTTC. This encodes CASSAGGLAYETQYF.

The chain has TRBV30 and TRBJ2-7, with D unclear. CDR3 length equals 12 residues. V lost 2 bases and J lost 6, with 11 bases in between. Germline V gene data show CDR1 as GTSNPN and CDR2 as SVGIG (reference sequence). The CDR3 loop reads CAWSPWRGEQYF. As DNA, the CDR3 is TGTGCCTGGAGTCCGTGGCGCGGCGAGCAGTACTTC.

The chain combines TRBV4-3 with TRBJ2-5; D unresolved. The germline CDR1 and CDR2 sequences are LGHNA and YSLEER. Trimming removed 0 bases from V and 5 bases from J, with 7 bases in between. The CDR3 length is 13 residues. The CDR3 coding sequence is TGCGCCAGCAGCCAAGATACGAGCGAGACCCAGTACTTC. Translation gives CASSQDTSETQYF.

The chain employs TRBV6-5 and TRBJ2-7; no definite D call. V was trimmed by 8 bases and J by 5 bases, leaving 10 bases between them. CDR3 size: 11 residues. CDR1 MNHEY and CDR2 SVGAGI come from the germline V gene. The CDR3 nucleotides are TGTGCCAGCGGGCGTGGGCACGAGCAGTACTTC. Translated: CASGRGHEQYF.

V is TRBV30 and J is TRBJ1-6, with D possibly TRBD1 on 5 matching bases. This CDR3 comprises 16 residues. Germline CDR1 reads GTSNPN; CDR2 reads SVGIG (reference sequence). V was pared by 3 bases and J by 7 bases, with 19 bases between. The chain's CDR3 is CAWRNRRDGLNSPLHF. The CDR3 DNA is TGTGCCTGGAGGAACCGCCGGGACGGACTAAATTCACCCCTCCACTTT.

V and J are TRBV27 and TRBJ2-7; D not resolved. Germline CDR1 and CDR2: MNHEY and SMNVEV (reference sequence). Deletions cut 3 bases from V and 7 bases from J, with 7 bases between. There are 11 residues in the CDR3. CDR3 nucleotide sequence: TGTGCCAGCAGTTTTTCCGGGGAGCAGTACTTC. Residues: CASSFSGEQYF.

The chain is built from TRBV29-1 and TRBJ1-1; 8 bases are shared with TRBD1. Losses at the gene ends were 4 bases for V and 4 bases for J; bases not matched to a gene: 5. The CDR3 is 13 residues long. Germline assignment: CDR1 SQVTM and CDR2 ANQGSEA. CDR3 protein: CSVAQGAVTEAFF. Written as DNA, the CDR3 is TGCAGCGTTGCCCAGGGGGCGGTCACTGAAGCTTTCTTT.

The rearrangement links TRBV9 to TRBJ2-5, with TRBD2 matching over 8 bases. Germline V lookup: CDR1 SGDLS, CDR2 YYNGEE. The CDR3 extends over 16 amino acids. The ends lost 0 bases at V and 2 bases at J; junction bases unmatched: 6. The CDR3 spells CASSVGVAGGQETQYF. CDR3 in DNA: TGTGCCAGCAGCGTAGGAGTGGCGGGAGGTCAAGAGACCCAGTACTTC.

The chain employs TRBV18 and TRBJ2-4; D is uncertain. Germline CDR1 is KGHSH and CDR2 is LQKENI. The CDR3 is 11 residues long. V gave up 3 bases and J gave up 6 bases, with 3 bases separating them. The CDR3 here is CASSPGNIQYF. The CDR3 DNA is TGTGCCAGCTCACCGGGAAACATTCAGTACTTC. The entire variable domain, with the rest obtained from reference TRBV18 and TRBJ2-4, is as follows: NAGVMQNPRHLVRRRGQEARLRCSPMKGHSHVYWYRQLPEEGLKFMVYLQKENIIDESGMPKERFSAEFPKEGPSILRIQQVVRGDSAAYFCASSPGNIQYFGAGTRLSVL.

The V gene is TRBV30, the J gene TRBJ1-5; 7 bases line up with TRBD1. The V gene's germline CDR1 is GTSNPN and CDR2 SVGIG (reference sequence). J was trimmed by 3 bases and V by 5 bases; bases with no gene match: 1. The CDR3 consists of 12 residues. The CDR3 sequence is CAWGQDNQPQHF. For the CDR3, the DNA is TGTGCCTGGGGACAGGACAATCAGCCCCAGCATTTT.

This clone was found a few times. The chain combines TRBV30 with TRBJ2-3; a possible D gene is TRBD1 (6 bases). Per germline, CDR1 GTSNPN and CDR2 SVGIG (reference sequence). The CDR3 consists of 14 residues. The V end lost 0 bases, the J end lost 4 bases, and 11 bases lay between the germline ends. CDR3 in DNA: TGTGCCTGGAGTGTAACAGGGAGTCCAGATACGCAGTATTTT. Its translation is CAWSVTGSPDTQYF.

The genes are TRBV13 and TRBJ2-7; maybe TRBD2 (6 bases). CDR3 size: 14 residues. Germline V gene lookup returns CDR1 PRHDT and CDR2 FYEKMQ (reference sequence). Trimming shortened V by 3 bases and J by 2 bases, and 11 bases separated the two germline ends. CDR3 protein: CASSFGRGAYEQYF. Written as DNA, the CDR3 is TGTGCCAGCAGCTTTGGCCGCGGGGCCTACGAGCAGTACTTC.

V is TRBV9 and J is TRBJ2-1; D may be TRBD2 (6 bases). Trimming pared 4 bases from V and 8 bases from J, leaving 16 bases between. Germline CDR1 reads SGDLS; CDR2 reads YYNGEE. The CDR3 is made up of 14 amino acids. The CDR3 nucleotides are TGTGCCAGCAGCCCCTCGGACTGGGAGGATGAGCAGTTCTTC. Its protein is CASSPSDWEDEQFF.

The chain has TRBV4-3 and TRBJ2-3, with TRBD2 identical over 13 bases. J lost 4 bases, V lost 4 bases, and 2 bases had no gene match. The CDR3 totals 15 residues. From germline, CDR1 is LGHNA and CDR2 YSLEER. In nucleotides, the CDR3 is TGCGCCAGCAGCCCGGGACTAGCGGGATCAGATACGCAGTATTTT. It specifies CASSPGLAGSDTQYF.

The genes are TRBV29-1 and TRBJ2-3, with TRBD2 matching over 15 bases. CDR1 and CDR2 (germline): SQVTM, ANQGSEA. V shed 8 bases and J 3 bases; nucleotides not matched to a gene: 9. The length of the CDR3 is 16 residues. The CDR3 bases are TGCAGCTGCGGACTCGGGACTAGCGGGAGGACAGATACGCAGTATTTT. It is translated as CSCGLGTSGRTDTQYF.